A selection of T cell receptor beta chains follows, all from one sample in a study of cytomegalovirus exposure and HLA in healthy donors. Assay used: immunoSEQ multiplex PCR; TCRdb lists only in-frame clones, some missing. The sample includes some 200,000 clones, more than 65% of them seen just once. Material: PBMCs. These receptors all come from a man between 18 and 29 years old in good health and CMV-seronegative. The CDR3 runs from the conserved cysteine through the conserved F or W. The order of the fields is D gene, J gene, clone size, V gene, CDR3 DNA, CDR3 protein. The D gene is left open where the match is weak. Size tells how often a clone was seen (once, few, many) or the class of an expanded clone, and some rows leave it out.

>.|TRBJ2-2|.|TRBV7-6
TGTGCCAGCAGCTTGGCATTGGAGGGGACCGGGGAGCTGTTTTTT
CASSLALEGTGELFF
>.|TRBJ1-1|.|TRBV6-5
TGTGCCAGCAGTTACTCGAACAGAATGGGTCAAGCTTTCTTT
CASSYSNRMGQAFF
>TRBD1|TRBJ2-7|.|TRBV28
TGTGCCAGCCGGTCCCAGGGGGCTTATACCTACGAGCAGTACTTC
CASRSQGAYTYEQYF
>TRBD2|TRBJ2-1|.|TRBV2
TGTGCCAGCCATTGGACTAGCCCCAACAATGAGCAGTTCTTC
CASHWTSPNNEQFF
>TRBD2|TRBJ2-5|.|TRBV28
TGTGCCAGCAGTTTGTTGCGGGGGGCGCCGTTGGCCCAGTACTTC
CASSLLRGAPLAQYF
>.|TRBJ1-4|.|TRBV15
TGTGCCACCAGCAGAGATTTTACAGGGCCTAATGAAAAACTGTTTTTT
CATSRDFTGPNEKLFF
>TRBD1|TRBJ2-1|.|TRBV6-1
TGTGCCAGCAGTGCGGGACAGGGGTACAATGAGCAGTTCTTC
CASSAGQGYNEQFF
>TRBD2|TRBJ2-7|.|TRBV30
TGTGCCTGGCGGGTAGCGGGGTACAACCCGGCCTACGAGCAGTACTTC
CAWRVAGYNPAYEQYF
>.|TRBJ2-7|.|TRBV19
TGTGCCAGTAGTATCGTGACATGGTCCTACGAGCAGTACTTC
CASSIVTWSYEQYF
>.|TRBJ2-7|.|TRBV2
TGTGCCAGCAGTGGGGAGTACGAGCAGTACTTC
CASSGEYEQYF
>.|TRBJ2-7|.|TRBV2
TGTGCCAGCAAAGGCGGCCCTGAGGGTCAGTACTTC
CASKGGPEGQYF
>.|TRBJ2-5|.|TRBV28
TGTGCCAGCAGTTCCCCTGGGGCCGCCGGGACCCAGTACTTC
CASSSPGAAGTQYF
>.|TRBJ1-2|.|TRBV6-5
TGTGCCAGCAGTGAATATTGGGGGACTTATGGCTACACCTTC
CASSEYWGTYGYTF
>TRBD2|TRBJ2-5|.|TRBV7-9
TGTGCCAGCAGCTCACCCGGGACTAGCGGGATAGGTACCCAAGAGACCCAGTACTTC
CASSSPGTSGIGTQETQYF
>TRBD2|TRBJ2-7|.|TRBV5-1
TGCGCCAGCAGCTTGGCGGGACTAACTCAATTCTACGAGCAGTACTTC
CASSLAGLTQFYEQYF
>TRBD2|TRBJ2-7|.|TRBV27
TGTGCCAGCAGTACGCGACTAGCGGGGAACTACCTCGAGCAGTACTTC
CASSTRLAGNYLEQYF
>.|TRBJ1-1|once|TRBV6-5
TGTGCCAGCAGTGCCTACGAGAGAAGGGGCACTGAAGCTTTCTTT
CASSAYERRGTEAFF